This T cell receptor (beta chain) was sequenced in a study of T-cell memory formation after mild COVID-19. Overall study: TCR clusters showed largely donor specificity.

V lost 3 bases to trimming and J lost 4 bases; unmatched junction nucleotides: 9. Germline V gene lookup returns CDR1 SEHNR and CDR2 FQNEAQ (reference sequence). The CDR3 spans 17 residues. The study, taken as a whole, reports: Certain responding clones were present in pre-infection memory, suggesting participation of cross-reactive memory.

This clonotype is a singleton in its sample. Its cognate antigen is unknown. TCRdb re-called the 5' RACE reads with MiXCR, one entry per CDR3 protein. The table shows 350,000 to 500,000 distinct CDR3 sequences, with about 20% occurring only once. This clonotype was sampled from an adult woman who had mild COVID-19 (a few samples of this study predate the infection). Cell type and time point are not known. The J gene is TRBJ1-1, the V gene TRBV7-9, with TRBD1 matching 12 bases. The sequencing sample was made of PBMCs or a T cell subset sorted from them (not recorded which). This chain's CDR3 is CASSFTGTGGRITEAFF. CDR3 bases: TGTGCCAGCAGCTTTACCGGGACAGGGGGCCGCATCACTGAAGCTTTCTTT.